This TCR beta chain came from a study of T cell responses to AZD1222 COVID-19 vaccine listed by TCRdb under 2021. Concerning the study at large: AZD1222 recipients whose second dose came at about 4 weeks and those whose second dose came at about 12 weeks were combined into one group, since spike-specific TCR depth and breadth did not differ between the two schedules. A total of about 240 trial participants underwent TCR sequencing, of whom nearly 210 received two doses of AZD1222 and some 25 received two doses of the MenACWY control vaccine. Trial participants were enrolled into age subgroups of 18-55, 56-69 and 70-plus years, which contained approximately 150, 28 and 58 TCR-sequenced participants, respectively. Overall study results and their limits: Nearly half of unique spike-specific TCRs reportedly recognized epitopes outside regions mutated in the B.1.351 and B.1.1.7 variants. Most participants were white British and females outnumbered males, and the authors suggested that clonal diversity may have been underestimated. The 56-69-year group was small, and its depth increase did not reach significance, likely because of low power. Because no day 14 peak-response samples were available, repertoires were characterized only after the peak T cell response. A significant rise in spike-specific TCR breadth and depth was observed after two AZD1222 doses relative to day 0 and relative to MenACWY recipients. CD4 TCRs associated with the vaccine covered the entire spike protein, and the dominant responses were in regions 160-218 and 743-854. Only five to seven AZD1222 recipients were SARS-CoV-2 seropositive at baseline, limiting conclusions about previously exposed vaccinees.

The time point label corresponds to: baseline before first vaccination. Vaccinee samples came from UK trials COV001 and COV002, including a single-blind randomized controlled phase 2/3 trial of AZD1222 (ChAdOx1 nCoV-19) in healthy adults. For TCRbeta chain sequencing, PBMC samples were collected from trial participants at day 0 and at day 28 after the second dose. The CDR3 regions of human TCRbeta chains were subjected to immunosequencing. The authors' pipeline ran thus. TCRs in the repertoires were matched against a reference library of SARS-CoV-2-specific TCRs that had been generated with the MIRA antigen-specificity platform. Breadth was defined as the fraction of unique TCRs that were SARS-CoV-2-associated, and depth was defined as the fraction of total T cells that were SARS-CoV-2-associated. Each spike-specific TCR was assigned to its reactive spike region and to a CD4 or CD8 class using the MIRA data. Log10-transformed breadth and depth values were compared by one-way ANOVA with Sidak's multiple comparisons tests. TCRdb's version of the immuneACCESS table is confined to in-frame rearrangements and falls short of the full clone set. An unresolved V gene accounts for under half of the shortfall where checked; the remainder is of unknown origin. V, J and clone size derive from that table, while D and trimming were established from the DNA sequence. Counted in this sample were roughly 150,000 clones; approximately 84% of them appeared once. Of the sample, roughly 4.3% is held by the ten largest clones.

As encoded in the germline V gene (reference sequence), CDR1 is LNHDA while CDR2 is SQIVND. Counted from cysteine to phenylalanine, this CDR3 has 17 amino acids. Just CDR3 DNA is preserved here, 51 bases in frame from base 1. Ends trimmed: V by 5 bases, J by 0 bases; bases unmatched to a gene: 9. On this clone: No cognate antigen has been identified for it. The record has no base qualities; no much larger clone is one base away.

The TCR originated in an adult in good health. The chain employs TRBV19 and TRBJ1-3, and 8 junction bases match TRBD1. Sample: peripheral blood, taken on day 0 of AZD1222 vaccination. At the DNA level, the sequence is TGTGCCAGTAGTGCCCGGGACAGGCACCTCTCTGGAAACACCATATATTTT. It translates to CASSARDRHLSGNTIYF.